The entry below gives a single T cell receptor (beta chain) sequence along with its context. The clone's antigen remains unknown. No base-level quality is on record; no much larger clone is a single base apart. The sample comes from a study of cytomegalovirus exposure and HLA in healthy donors (TCRdb year 2017). Notes on the research overall: An earlier analysis of some 620 of the donors reported approximately 260 Gb of sequence data and some 110 million unique TCR beta sequences obtained from 180 million or so T cells. About 300 gigabases of sequencing data and 75 million to 85 million unique TCR sequences made up an early release that covered about 640 HLA-typed donors. Of the 300 to 400 genotyped donors, over 65% fell in the genetic ancestry cluster associated with self-reported Caucasian donors. The study was designed to test whether signatures of past pathogen exposure could be identified by cataloging public T cell receptors. The study used immunosequencing to profile the T cell repertoires of under 700 subjects and linked those repertoires to cytomegalovirus serostatus. A separate validation cohort of more than 100 different subjects was used in addition to the approximately 670-subject first cohort. The study combined high-throughput TCR immunosequencing, statistical association of individual TCRs with disease status, and machine learning to predict cytomegalovirus infection status. To study patterns of TCR occurrence, a later analysis re-analyzed previously published TCR beta repertoires from several hundred donors and added high-resolution HLA genotyping. In the later analysis, no new phenotypic data were used to find candidate immune exposures; instead, reliance was placed on TCR beta sequences and their occurrence across donors. To decide whether each TCR beta V gene segment behaved as functional or pseudogenic, an earlier analysis of approximately 620 of the donors relied on high-throughput TCR beta sequencing. Donor age, sex, ethnicity and CMV serostatus were collected together with the repertoire data. In a later genetic analysis, genome-wide SNP genotypes for about 55% of the roughly 700 donors were used, and that subset was treated as a discovery cohort. Every discovery cohort repertoire had been produced on one sequencing platform. HLA typing covered class I and class II loci at four-digit resolution. The number of typed donors differed by locus: 629-630 for A, B, C, DRB1 and DQB1; approximately 540 for DQA1; roughly 600 for DPA1; and 400 to 480 for DPB1. Five DR-DQ haplotypes were handled as single units for association and clustering because linkage in the cohort was strong. Among some 410 genotyped donors of the cohort, an average of around 240,000 unique TCR beta nucleotide sequences was sequenced per donor, of which roughly 18% were non-productive. General study outcomes and caveats: The cohort was sequenced for TCR beta chains only, and without alpha or paired-chain data the features that could be detected were limited. Approximately 16 rarely observed V segments, including chromosome 9 orphons, were excluded from the earlier analysis of 550 to 700 of the donors because counts were too low. According to a later analysis, TCR association rates differed among HLA loci, with DRB1 alleles showing the most associated TCRs and HLA-C alleles showing the fewest. In a later analysis, HLA-associated TCR beta chains were found to be more clonally expanded and to have lower generation probabilities than equally common non-associated chains. In a later analysis, several top co-occurrence clusters were reported to appear linked to parvovirus B19, influenza, CMV and Epstein-Barr virus. For the cohort, immune exposure information was limited to CMV serostatus. A total of 150 to 200 TCR beta chains were listed by the study as associated with cytomegalovirus. In both the original and validation cohorts, the classifier was reported to diagnose cytomegalovirus status with high specificity and sensitivity. In vitro tests confirmed that three of the cytomegalovirus-associated TCR beta chains recognize cytomegalovirus antigens. It was suggested by the authors that the approach could potentially be generalized to other disease states and immunological phenotypes. Because HLA typing was unavailable for some donors at each locus, only the typed subset was used in association tests. A later genetic analysis reported fewer N-insertions in productive TCRs among donors in an Asian-associated ancestry cluster than the roughly 670-donor mean. In a later analysis, most CMV-associated TCR beta chains were found to appear HLA-restricted, with HLA associations seemingly driven largely by CMV exposure. A further reported finding was that TCR beta sequences accurately predicted the HLA-A and HLA-B alleles for most subjects in the first cohort. In a later analysis, 15,000 to 20,000 TCR beta sequences were associated with specific HLA alleles at a false discovery rate of 0.05. A later genetic analysis associated a missense DCLRE1C variant with V-gene and J-gene trimming of TCR beta chains, and an independent cohort replicated the association. Because the 87-base-pair reads could not distinguish some IMGT-functional V segments, including TRBV6-2 and TRBV6-3, those segments were excluded. Most TCR sequences were seen in very few donors, while some public TCRs were found in many individuals. A cluster of highly shared sequence variants was judged likely to be a technical artifact of the sequencing pipeline. Linkage disequilibrium might explain the correlated functional status among segregating V segments, but an unknown experimental factor could not be excluded. In an earlier analysis of a few hundred of the donors, most TCR beta V segments were observed in productive rearrangements about 87% or about 30% of the time, broadly matching IMGT annotations. Sequencing depth was assumed to be roughly uniform across donors in the presence/absence analyses, though that assumption may not hold. Strong co-occurrence of HLA alleles, especially DR and DQ, made assigning TCR associations to individual alleles difficult.

From cysteine to phenylalanine, the CDR3 is 13 amino acids long. The entry retains the CDR3 DNA only, 39 bases that are in frame from base 1. The V and J ends are trimmed by 4 bases and 7 bases, leaving 14 bases between them. The germline V gene encodes CDR1 SGHRS and CDR2 YFSETQ. In total, roughly 670 healthy bone marrow donors made up the cohort. All cohort members were sampled while nominally healthy, although unrecorded immune exposures were likely present. The donor tested CMV seronegative and was one of the 352 seronegative cohort members. A peripheral blood sample was provided by each donor, and peripheral blood mononuclear cells were used for TCR beta sequencing. The Qiagen DNeasy Blood Extraction Kit was used to extract genomic DNA from the blood cell samples. The library was obtained by the immunoSEQ multiplex PCR assay. A mixture of 60 forward primers for TCR Vbeta segments and 13 reverse primers for TCR Jbeta segments was used in the multiplex PCR. A multiplex PCR assay on genomic DNA amplified the CDR3 region of rearranged TCR beta genes. The Illumina HiSeq System was used to sequence the amplified TCR beta libraries as 87-base-pair reads. Regarding the original processing steps: Across the 666 repertoires, a later analysis counted 80 million or so unique TCR beta chains, roughly 11 million of which were shared by at least two donors. Raw reads were error-corrected and collapsed into unique sequences by a nearest-neighbor algorithm in which closely related sequences were merged to remove PCR and sequencing errors. V, D and J gene segments were assigned by aligning CDR3 sequences to IMGT reference sequences. For a sequence to be retained, at least a six-nucleotide match to both a V gene segment and a J gene segment was required. A rearrangement counted as productive if the CDR3 had no stop codons and remained in frame with V and J, and every other rearrangement counted as non-productive. CDR3 was defined according to IMGT convention as the region running from the second conserved V-encoded cysteine to the conserved J-encoded phenylalanine. In an earlier analysis of approximately 500 of the donors, sequences lacking an unambiguous match to a single V gene segment were excluded. An earlier analysis of 500 to 600 of the donors classified V segments as functional when productive rearrangements were above 56.7% and as segregating when the standard deviation between donors was above 5%. A statistical classification framework was developed to diagnose cytomegalovirus status using the catalog of TCR beta chain sequences. V and J gene assignment, in a later analysis, came from comparing TCR nucleotide sequences with IMGT/GENE-DB human TR gene sequences. A later analysis assigned CDR3 sequences and most-parsimonious VDJ recombination scenarios with the TCRdist pipeline. A later analysis defined each TCR beta chain by its CDR3 amino acid sequence plus V-gene family, and excluded reads lacking a unique V-gene family. A later analysis removed 500 to 650 highly shared, low-generation-probability nucleotide sequences to deal with suspected cross-contamination and a sequencing artifact. A later analysis calculated a clonal expansion index for each public chain from normalized within-repertoire ranks of inferred template counts. In a later analysis, generation probabilities were computed using a VDJ recombination model fitted to out-of-frame rearrangements, and the results were checked against IGoR. A later analysis scored TCR-TCR, TCR-HLA and TCR-CMV co-occurrence with hypergeometric tests, applying a repertoire-size bias correction to TCR pairs. False discovery rates were estimated in a later analysis by permuting HLA or CMV assignments 20 times. In a later analysis, co-occurring TCRs were grouped using DBSCAN, and TCRdist sequence similarity was added for clustering within HLA-allele-positive subsets. For co-occurrence clustering, repertoires with fewer than 30,000 or more than 120,000 public chains were excluded, along with a handful of repertoires with anomalous nucleotide sharing. The clones in this table, taken by TCRdb from immuneACCESS, are in-frame only. Not every clone is retained; where verified, under half of the shortfall comes from an unresolved V gene, and the cause of the rest is unknown. From that table come the V and J calls and clone size; the DNA was used to work out D and trimming. The sample profile shows hundreds of thousands of clones; approximately 88% of them were found once. The ten biggest clones cover over 0.65% of the sample.

Sequences were obtained from PBMCs. The chain was built from TRBV5-1 and TRBJ1-1, with the D gene too uncertain to name. This sequence originates from a boy between 2 and 10 years old in good health and CMV-seronegative. The CDR3 protein sequence reads: CASSRGGTDEAFF. The sequenced DNA: TGCGCCAGCAGCCGGGGTGGTACAGATGAAGCTTTCTTT.